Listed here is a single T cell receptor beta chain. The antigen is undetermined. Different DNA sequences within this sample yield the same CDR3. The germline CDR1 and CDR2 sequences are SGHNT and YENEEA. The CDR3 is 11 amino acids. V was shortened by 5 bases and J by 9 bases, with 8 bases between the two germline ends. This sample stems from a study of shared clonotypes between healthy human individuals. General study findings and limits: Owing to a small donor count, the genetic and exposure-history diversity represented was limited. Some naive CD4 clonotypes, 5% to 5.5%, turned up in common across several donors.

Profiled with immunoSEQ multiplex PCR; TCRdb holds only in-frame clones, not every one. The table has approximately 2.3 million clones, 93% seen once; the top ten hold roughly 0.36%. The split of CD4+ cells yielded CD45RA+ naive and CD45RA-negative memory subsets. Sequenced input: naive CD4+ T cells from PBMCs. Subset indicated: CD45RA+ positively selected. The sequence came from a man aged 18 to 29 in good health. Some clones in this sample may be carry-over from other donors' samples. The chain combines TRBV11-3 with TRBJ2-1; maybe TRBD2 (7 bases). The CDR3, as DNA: TGTGCCAGCAGCAGGGGGGGTGAGCAGTTCTTC. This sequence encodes CASSRGGEQFF.